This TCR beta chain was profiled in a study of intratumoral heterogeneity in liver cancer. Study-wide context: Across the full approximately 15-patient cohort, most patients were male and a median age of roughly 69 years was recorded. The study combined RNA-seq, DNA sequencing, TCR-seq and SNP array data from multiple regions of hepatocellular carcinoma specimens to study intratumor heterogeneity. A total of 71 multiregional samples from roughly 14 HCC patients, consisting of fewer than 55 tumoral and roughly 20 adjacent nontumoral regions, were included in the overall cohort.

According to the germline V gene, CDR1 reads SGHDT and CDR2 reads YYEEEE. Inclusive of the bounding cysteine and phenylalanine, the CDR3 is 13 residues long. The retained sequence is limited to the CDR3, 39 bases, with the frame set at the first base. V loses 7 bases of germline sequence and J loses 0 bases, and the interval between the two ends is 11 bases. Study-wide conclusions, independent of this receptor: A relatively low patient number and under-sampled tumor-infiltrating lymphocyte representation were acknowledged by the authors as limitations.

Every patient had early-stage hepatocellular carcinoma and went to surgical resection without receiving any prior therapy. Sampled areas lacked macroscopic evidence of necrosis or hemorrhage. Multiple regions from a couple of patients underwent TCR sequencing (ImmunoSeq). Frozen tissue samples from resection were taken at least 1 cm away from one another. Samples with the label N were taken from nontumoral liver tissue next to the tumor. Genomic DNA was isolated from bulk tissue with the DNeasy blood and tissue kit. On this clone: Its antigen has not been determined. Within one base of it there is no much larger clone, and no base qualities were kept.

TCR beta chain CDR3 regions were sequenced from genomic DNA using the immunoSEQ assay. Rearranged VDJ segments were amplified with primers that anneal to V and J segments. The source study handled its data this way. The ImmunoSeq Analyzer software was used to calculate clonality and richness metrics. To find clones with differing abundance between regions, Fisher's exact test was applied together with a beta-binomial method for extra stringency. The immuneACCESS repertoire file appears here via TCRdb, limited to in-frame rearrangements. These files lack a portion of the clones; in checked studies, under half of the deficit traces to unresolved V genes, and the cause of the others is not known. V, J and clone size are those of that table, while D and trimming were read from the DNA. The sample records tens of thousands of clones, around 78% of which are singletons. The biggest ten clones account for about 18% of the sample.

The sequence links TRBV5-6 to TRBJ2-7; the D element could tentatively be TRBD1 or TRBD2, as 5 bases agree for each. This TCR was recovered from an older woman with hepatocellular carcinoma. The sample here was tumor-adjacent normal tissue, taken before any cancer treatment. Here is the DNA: TGTGCCAGCTCGAGGGGACCCTCCTACGAGCAGTACTTC. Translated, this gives CASSRGPSYEQYF.